Included here is one T cell receptor (beta chain) sequence, with context. Antigen unknown. The CDR3 length is 15 residues. Per the germline V gene, CDR1 is SQVTM and CDR2 is ANQGSEA. V shed 2 bases and J 4 bases; nucleotides not matched to a gene: 4. The sample comes from a study of T cell responses to AZD1222 COVID-19 vaccine. Regarding the study as a whole: Vaccination with two AZD1222 doses was followed by a rise in Spike-specific TCR breadth and depth. Most donors were white British and more were female, and clonal diversity was possibly underestimated.

Generated by immunoSEQ multiplex PCR, the TCRdb table keeps only in-frame clones and is missing some. In the table there are about 130,000 clones, approximately 85% of which are singletons. This chain links TRBV29-1 with TRBJ2-3, with 12 bases matching TRBD2. The starting material was peripheral blood, obtained on day 0 of MenACWY control vaccination. The TCR was taken from an adult in good health. The DNA of the CDR3 is TGCAGCGTTGAATTTACTAGCGGGAGGTCAGATACGCAGTATTTT. It yields the protein CSVEFTSGRSDTQYF.